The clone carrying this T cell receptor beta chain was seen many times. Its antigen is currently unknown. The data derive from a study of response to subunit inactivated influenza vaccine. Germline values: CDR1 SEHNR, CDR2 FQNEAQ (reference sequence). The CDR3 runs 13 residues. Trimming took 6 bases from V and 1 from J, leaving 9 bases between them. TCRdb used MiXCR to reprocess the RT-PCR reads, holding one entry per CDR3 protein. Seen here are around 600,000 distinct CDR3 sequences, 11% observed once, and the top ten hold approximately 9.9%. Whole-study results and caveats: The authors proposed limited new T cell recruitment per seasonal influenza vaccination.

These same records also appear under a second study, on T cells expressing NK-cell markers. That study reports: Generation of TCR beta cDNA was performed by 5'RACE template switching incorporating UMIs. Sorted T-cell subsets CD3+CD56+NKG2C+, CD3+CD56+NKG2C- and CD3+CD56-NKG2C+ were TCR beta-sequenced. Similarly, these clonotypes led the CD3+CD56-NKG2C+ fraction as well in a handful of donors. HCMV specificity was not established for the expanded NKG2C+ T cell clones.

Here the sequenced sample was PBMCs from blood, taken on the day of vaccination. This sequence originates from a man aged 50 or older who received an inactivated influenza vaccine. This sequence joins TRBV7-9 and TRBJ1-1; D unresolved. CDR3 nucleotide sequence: TGTGCCAGCAGAACCAACCGGAACACTGAAGCTTTCTTT. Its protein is CASRTNRNTEAFF.